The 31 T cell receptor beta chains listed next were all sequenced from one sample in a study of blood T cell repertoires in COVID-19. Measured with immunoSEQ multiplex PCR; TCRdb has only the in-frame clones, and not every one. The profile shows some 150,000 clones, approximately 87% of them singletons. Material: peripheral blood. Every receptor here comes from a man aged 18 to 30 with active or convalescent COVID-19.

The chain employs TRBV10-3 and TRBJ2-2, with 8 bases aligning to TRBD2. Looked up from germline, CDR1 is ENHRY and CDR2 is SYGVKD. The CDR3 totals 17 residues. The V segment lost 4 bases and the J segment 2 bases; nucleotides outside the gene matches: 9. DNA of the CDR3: TGTGCCATCAGTGTCCGGGAGGGCGGGACAAACACCGGGGAGCTGTTTTTT. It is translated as CAISVREGGTNTGELFF.

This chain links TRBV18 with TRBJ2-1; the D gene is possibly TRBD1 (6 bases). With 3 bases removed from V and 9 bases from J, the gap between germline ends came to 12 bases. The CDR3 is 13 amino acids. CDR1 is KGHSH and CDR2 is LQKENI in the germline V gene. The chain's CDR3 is CASSPGAASEQFF. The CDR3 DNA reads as TGTGCCAGCTCACCGGGGGCGGCCAGTGAGCAGTTCTTC.

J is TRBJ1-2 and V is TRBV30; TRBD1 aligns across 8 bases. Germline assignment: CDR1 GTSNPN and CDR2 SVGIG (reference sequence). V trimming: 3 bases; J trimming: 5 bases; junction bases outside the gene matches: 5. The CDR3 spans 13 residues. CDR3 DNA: TGTGCCTGGAGCCCAGGGGGCTCGTATGGCTACACCTTC. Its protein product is CAWSPGGSYGYTF.

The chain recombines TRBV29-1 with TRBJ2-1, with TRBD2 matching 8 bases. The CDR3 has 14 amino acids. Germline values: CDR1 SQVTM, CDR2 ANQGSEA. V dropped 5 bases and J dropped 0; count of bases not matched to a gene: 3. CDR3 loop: CSVTGTSSYNEQFF. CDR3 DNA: TGCAGCGTTACCGGGACTAGCTCCTACAATGAGCAGTTCTTC.

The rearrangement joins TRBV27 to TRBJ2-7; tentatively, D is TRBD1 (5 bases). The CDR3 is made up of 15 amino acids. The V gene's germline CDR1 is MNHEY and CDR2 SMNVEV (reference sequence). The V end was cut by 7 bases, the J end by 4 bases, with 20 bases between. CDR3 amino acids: CASNTLRSGPYEQYF. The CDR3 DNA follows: TGTGCCAGCAACACCCTGAGGTCAGGGCCTTACGAGCAGTACTTC.

The CDR3 nucleotides read TGCGCCAGCAGCCAAGGATTACTAGCGGGAGGGTACAATGAGCAGTTCTTC. This encodes CASSQGLLAGGYNEQFF. V gene TRBV4-3 combines with J gene TRBJ2-1, with 13 bases aligning to TRBD2. Germline-derived CDR1 and CDR2 are LGHNA and YSLEER. The V and J ends lost 1 base and 4 bases, in that order; junction bases with no gene match: 4. The CDR3 extends over 17 amino acids.

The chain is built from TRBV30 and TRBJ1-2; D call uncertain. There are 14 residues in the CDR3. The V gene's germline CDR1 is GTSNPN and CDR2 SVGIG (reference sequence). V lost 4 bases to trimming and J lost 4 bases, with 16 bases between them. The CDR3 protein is CAWTPGGLAYGYTF. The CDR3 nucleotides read TGTGCCTGGACCCCGGGAGGGCTCGCCTATGGCTACACCTTC.

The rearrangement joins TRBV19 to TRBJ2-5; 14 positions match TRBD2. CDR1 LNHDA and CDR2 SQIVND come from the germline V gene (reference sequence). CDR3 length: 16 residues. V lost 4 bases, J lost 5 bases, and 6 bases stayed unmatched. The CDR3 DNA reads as TGTGCCAGTAGTAAGGGACTAGCGGGAGTCTTTGAGACCCAGTACTTC. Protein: CASSKGLAGVFETQYF. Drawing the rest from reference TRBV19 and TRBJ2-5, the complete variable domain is DGGITQSPKYLFRKEGQNVTLSCEQNLNHDAMYWYRQDPGQGLRLIYYSQIVNDFQKGDIAEGYSVSREKKESFPLTVTSAQKNPTAFYLCASSKGLAGVFETQYFGPGTRLLVL.

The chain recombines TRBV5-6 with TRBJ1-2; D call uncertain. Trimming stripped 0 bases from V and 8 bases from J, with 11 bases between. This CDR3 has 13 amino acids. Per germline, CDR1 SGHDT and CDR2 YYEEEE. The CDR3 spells CASSLGVSRGYTF. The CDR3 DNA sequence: TGTGCCAGCAGCTTGGGAGTGTCGCGAGGCTACACCTTC.

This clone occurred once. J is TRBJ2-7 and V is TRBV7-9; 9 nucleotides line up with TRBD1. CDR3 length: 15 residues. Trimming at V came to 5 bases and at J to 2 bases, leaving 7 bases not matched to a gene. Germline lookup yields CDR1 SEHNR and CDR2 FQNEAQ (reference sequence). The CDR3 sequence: CASSTPGTGTYEQYF. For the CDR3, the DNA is TGTGCCAGCAGCACCCCCGGGACAGGGACCTACGAGCAGTACTTC. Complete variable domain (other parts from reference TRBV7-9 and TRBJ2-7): DTGVSQNPRHKITKRGQNVTFRCDPISEHNRLYWYRQTLGQGPEFLTYFQNEAQLEKSRLLSDRFSAERPKGSFSTLEIQRTEQGDSAMYLCASSTPGTGTYEQYFGPGTRLTVT.

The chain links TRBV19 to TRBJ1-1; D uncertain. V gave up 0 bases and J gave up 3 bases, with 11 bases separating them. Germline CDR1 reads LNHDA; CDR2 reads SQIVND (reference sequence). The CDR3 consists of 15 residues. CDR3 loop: CASSIDWRVDTEAFF. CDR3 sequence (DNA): TGTGCCAGTAGTATAGATTGGAGGGTAGACACTGAAGCTTTCTTT.

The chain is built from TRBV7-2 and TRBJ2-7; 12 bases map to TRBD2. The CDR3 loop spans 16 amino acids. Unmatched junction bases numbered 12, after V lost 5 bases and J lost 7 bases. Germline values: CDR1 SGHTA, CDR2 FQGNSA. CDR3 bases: TGTGCCAGCAGCCACCGTCTAGCGGGAGGGCCGGGTGAGCAGTACTTC. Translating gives CASSHRLAGGPGEQYF.

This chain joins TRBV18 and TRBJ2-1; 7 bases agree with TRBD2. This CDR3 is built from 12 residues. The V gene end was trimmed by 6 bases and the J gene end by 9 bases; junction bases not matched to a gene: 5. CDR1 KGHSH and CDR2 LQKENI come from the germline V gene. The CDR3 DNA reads TGTGCCAGCTCCCCGGGGGGTTTTGAGCAGTTCTTC. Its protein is CASSPGGFEQFF.

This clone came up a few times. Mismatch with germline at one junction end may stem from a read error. CDR3 DNA sequence: TGTGCCCGGAGGGGGCGCGGGGTAGATCAGCCCCAGCATTTT. The encoded protein is CARRGRGVDQPQHF. The chain uses TRBV30 and TRBJ1-5, with TRBD1 matching over 7 bases. CDR1 is GTSNPN, CDR2 SVGIG, per germline (reference sequence). This CDR3 region has 14 residues.

Here the CDR3 reads CASSQDMRRDEQFF. The CDR3 DNA is TGCGCCAGCAGCCAAGATATGAGACGGGATGAGCAGTTCTTC. V and J are TRBV4-3 and TRBJ2-1; D not certain. The CDR3 contains 14 residues. The V end was cut by 0 bases, the J end by 8 bases, with 11 bases between. Germline V gene data show CDR1 as LGHNA and CDR2 as YSLEER.

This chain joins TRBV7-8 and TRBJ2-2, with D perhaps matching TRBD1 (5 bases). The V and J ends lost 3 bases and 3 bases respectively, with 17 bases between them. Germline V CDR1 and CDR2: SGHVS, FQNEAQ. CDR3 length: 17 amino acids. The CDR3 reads CASSFDSVNRYTGELFF. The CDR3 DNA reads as TGTGCCAGCAGCTTTGACTCGGTGAACAGGTACACCGGGGAGCTGTTTTTT.

CDR3: CASSLRGRGGEAFF. CDR3 nucleotides: TGTGCCAGCAGCTTACGAGGGAGGGGCGGTGAAGCTTTCTTT. This chain uses TRBV11-3 with TRBJ1-1; maybe TRBD1 (5 bases). V was cut by 2 bases and J by 7 bases, with 14 bases left in between. The length of the CDR3 is 14 residues. Per the germline V gene, CDR1 is SGHNT and CDR2 is YENEEA. Complete variable domain (other parts from reference TRBV11-3 and TRBJ1-1): EAGVVQSPRYKIIEKKQPVAFWCNPISGHNTLYWYLQNLGQGPELLIRYENEEAVDDSQLPKDRFSAERLKGVDSTLKIQPAELGDSAVYLCASSLRGRGGEAFFGQGTRLTVV.

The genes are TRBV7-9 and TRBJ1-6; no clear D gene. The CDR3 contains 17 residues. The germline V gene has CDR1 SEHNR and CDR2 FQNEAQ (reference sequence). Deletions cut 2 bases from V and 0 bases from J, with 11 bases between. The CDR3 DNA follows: TGTGCCAGCAGCTTAACTAGGCCGAGCTCCTATAATTCACCCCTCCACTTT. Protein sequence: CASSLTRPSSYNSPLHF.

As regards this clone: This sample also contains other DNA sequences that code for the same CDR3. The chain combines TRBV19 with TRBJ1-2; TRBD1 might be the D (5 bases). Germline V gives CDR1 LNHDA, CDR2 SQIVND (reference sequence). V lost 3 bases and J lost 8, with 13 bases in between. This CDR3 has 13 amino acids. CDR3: CASSITQGSGYTF. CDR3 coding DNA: TGTGCCAGTAGTATTACCCAGGGAAGCGGCTACACCTTC. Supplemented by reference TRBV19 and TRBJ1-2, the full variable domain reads DGGITQSPKYLFRKEGQNVTLSCEQNLNHDAMYWYRQDPGQGLRLIYYSQIVNDFQKGDIAEGYSVSREKKESFPLTVTSAQKNPTAFYLCASSITQGSGYTFGSGTRLTVV.

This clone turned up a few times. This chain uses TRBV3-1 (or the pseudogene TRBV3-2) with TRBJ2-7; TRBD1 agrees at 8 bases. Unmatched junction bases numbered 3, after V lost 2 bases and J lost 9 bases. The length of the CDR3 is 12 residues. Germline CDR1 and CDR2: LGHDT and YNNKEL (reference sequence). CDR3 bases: TGTGCCAGCAGCCAAACAGGGGGAAGGCAGTACGTC. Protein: CASSQTGGRQYV.

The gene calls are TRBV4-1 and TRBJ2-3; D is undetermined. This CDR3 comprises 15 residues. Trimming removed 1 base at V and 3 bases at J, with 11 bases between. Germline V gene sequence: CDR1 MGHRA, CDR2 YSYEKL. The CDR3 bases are TGCGCCAGCAGCCAAGCCGGAGCAGTGACAGATACGCAGTATTTT. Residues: CASSQAGAVTDTQYF.

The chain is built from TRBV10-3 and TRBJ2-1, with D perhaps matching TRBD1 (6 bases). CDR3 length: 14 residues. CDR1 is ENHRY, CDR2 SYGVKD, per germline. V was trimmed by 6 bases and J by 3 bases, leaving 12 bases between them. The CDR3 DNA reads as TGTGCCATCAGAGCAGGGGAGATCTACAATGAGCAGTTCTTC. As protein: CAIRAGEIYNEQFF.

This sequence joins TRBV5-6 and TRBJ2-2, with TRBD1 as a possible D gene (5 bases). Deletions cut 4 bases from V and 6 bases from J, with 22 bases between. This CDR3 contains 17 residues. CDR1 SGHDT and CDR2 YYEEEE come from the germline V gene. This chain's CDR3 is CASSEASERTPSGELFF. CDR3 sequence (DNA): TGTGCCAGCAGCGAAGCAAGTGAAAGGACACCATCCGGGGAGCTGTTTTTT.

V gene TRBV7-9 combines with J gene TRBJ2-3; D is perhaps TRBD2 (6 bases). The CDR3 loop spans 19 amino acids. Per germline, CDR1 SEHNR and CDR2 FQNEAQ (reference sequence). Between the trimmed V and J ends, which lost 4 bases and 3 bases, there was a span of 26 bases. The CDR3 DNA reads TGTGCCAGCAGCTCCACCATACCGACCCTCCTAGCGAATACAGATACGCAGTATTTT. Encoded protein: CASSSTIPTLLANTDTQYF.

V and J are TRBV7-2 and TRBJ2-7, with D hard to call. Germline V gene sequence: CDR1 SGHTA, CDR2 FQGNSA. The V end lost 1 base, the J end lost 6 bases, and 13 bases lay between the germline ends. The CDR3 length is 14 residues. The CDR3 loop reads CASSLGPAISEQYF. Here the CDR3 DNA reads TGTGCCAGCAGCTTAGGCCCAGCGATCAGCGAGCAGTACTTC.

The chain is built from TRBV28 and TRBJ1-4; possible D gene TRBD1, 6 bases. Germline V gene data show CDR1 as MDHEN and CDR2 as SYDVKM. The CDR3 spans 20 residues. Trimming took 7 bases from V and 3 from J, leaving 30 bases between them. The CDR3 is CASTELGMVAGGRPNEKLFF. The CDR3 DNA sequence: TGTGCCAGCACCGAATTGGGCATGGTCGCCGGGGGGCGGCCTAATGAAAAACTGTTTTTT. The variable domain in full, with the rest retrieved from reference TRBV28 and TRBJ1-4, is DVKVTQSSRYLVKRTGEKVFLECVQDMDHENMFWYRQDPGLGLRLIYFSYDVKMKEKGDIPEGYSVSREKKERFSLILESASTNQTSMYLCASTELGMVAGGRPNEKLFFGSGTQLSVL.

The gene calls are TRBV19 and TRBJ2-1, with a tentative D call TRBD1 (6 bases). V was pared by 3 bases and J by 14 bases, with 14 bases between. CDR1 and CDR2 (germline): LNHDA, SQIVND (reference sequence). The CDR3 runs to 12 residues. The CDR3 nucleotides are TGTGCCAGTAGTATCTTACAGGGTCGGGAGTTCTTC. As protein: CASSILQGREFF.

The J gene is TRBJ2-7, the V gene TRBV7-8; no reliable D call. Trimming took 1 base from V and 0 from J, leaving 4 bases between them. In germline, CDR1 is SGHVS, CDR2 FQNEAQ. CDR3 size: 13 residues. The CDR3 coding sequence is TGTGCCAGCAGCTTAGGCGCCTCCTACGAGCAGTACTTC. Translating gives CASSLGASYEQYF.

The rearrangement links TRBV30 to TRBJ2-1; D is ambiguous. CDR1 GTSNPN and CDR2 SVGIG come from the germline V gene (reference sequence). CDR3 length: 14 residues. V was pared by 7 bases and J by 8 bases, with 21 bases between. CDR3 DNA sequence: TGTGCCTTCGTACCCGATTATCGAGTTGATGAGCAGTTCTTC. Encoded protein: CAFVPDYRVDEQFF. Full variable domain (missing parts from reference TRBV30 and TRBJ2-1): SQTIHQWPATLVQPVGSPLSLECTVEGTSNPNLYWYRQAAGRGLQLLFYSVGIGQISSEVPQNLSASRPQDRQFILSSKKLLLSDSGFYLCAFVPDYRVDEQFFGPGTRLTVL.

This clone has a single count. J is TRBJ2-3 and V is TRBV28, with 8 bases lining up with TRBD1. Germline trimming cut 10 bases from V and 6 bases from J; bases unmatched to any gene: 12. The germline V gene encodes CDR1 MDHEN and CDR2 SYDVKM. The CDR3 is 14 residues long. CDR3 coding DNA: TGTGCCACCCACCCCAGGGGGCGGTTGGATACGCAGTATTTT. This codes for CATHPRGRLDTQYF.

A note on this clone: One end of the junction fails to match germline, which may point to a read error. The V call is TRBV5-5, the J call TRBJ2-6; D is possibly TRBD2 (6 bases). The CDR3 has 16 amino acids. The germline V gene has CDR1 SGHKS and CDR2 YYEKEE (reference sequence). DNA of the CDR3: TGTGCCAGCAGCTCCCGGGAGATCTCTGGGGTCAACGTCCTGACTTTC. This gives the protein CASSSREISGVNVLTF.